These T cell receptor beta chains were read from a single sample in a study of blood T cell repertoires in COVID-19. Clones were sequenced by immunoSEQ multiplex PCR, and TCRdb holds only the in-frame ones, with some missing. The sample gives approximately 6,000 clones, 80% to 90% of which show up once; over 15% is in the top ten. Sequencing was carried out using peripheral blood. These receptors were taken from a human donor in a cohort sampled during active COVID-19. Each CDR3 is given with its conserved first and last residue. D genes are given only for firm matches. The listing skips clone size in some rows; elsewhere it reads once, few, many or a size class.

cdr3_aa	cdr3_nt	j_call	clone_size	v_call	d_call
CASSLTWETGLESDTQYF	TGTGCCAGCAGCTTAACGTGGGAGACAGGGTTGGAGTCAGATACGCAGTATTTT	TRBJ2-3	.	TRBV7-3	TRBD1
CASSQETEAFF	TGTGCCAGCAGCCAAGAGACTGAAGCTTTCTTT	TRBJ1-1	.	TRBV13	.
CAISEAEETQYF	TGTGCCATCAGTGAGGCGGAAGAGACCCAGTACTTC	TRBJ2-5	.	TRBV10-3	.
CASSSTGVHEQYF	TGTGCCAGCAGCTCAACAGGGGTCCACGAGCAGTACTTC	TRBJ2-7	.	TRBV7-9	TRBD1
CASSKIDSKRTEAFF	TGTGCCAGCAGCAAAATAGACAGTAAGAGAACTGAAGCTTTCTTT	TRBJ1-1	.	TRBV5-4	.
CASSLVGQGMNEQFF	TGTGCCAGCAGCTTGGTAGGACAGGGTATGAATGAGCAGTTCTTC	TRBJ2-1	once	TRBV5-6	TRBD1
CASSPDLGYTF	TGTGCCAGCAGCCCGGACTTAGGCTACACCTTC	TRBJ1-2	.	TRBV6-2/TRBV6-3	.
CASSLAGSSYNEQFF	TGTGCCAGCAGCCTTGCGGGGAGCTCCTACAATGAGCAGTTCTTC	TRBJ2-1	.	TRBV11-1	.
CSVEGDTGNTIYF	TGCAGCGTTGAAGGAGACACCGGAAACACCATATATTTT	TRBJ1-3	.	TRBV29-1	.
CASSGTRNTEAFF	TGTGCCAGCAGTGGGACACGGAACACTGAAGCTTTCTTT	TRBJ1-1	.	TRBV2	.
CASGIWTGDFVEQFF	TGTGCTAGTGGTATTTGGACAGGGGATTTCGTTGAGCAGTTCTTC	TRBJ2-1	.	TRBV12-5	TRBD1
CASSPPGGGGRYEQYF	TGTGCCAGCTCACCACCGGGGGGGGGCGGTAGGTACGAGCAGTACTTC	TRBJ2-7	.	TRBV18	.
CASSDVSGLYTDTQYF	TGTGCCAGCAGTGATGTGAGCGGACTGTACACAGATACGCAGTATTTT	TRBJ2-3	.	TRBV2	.
CATSRGRQETQYF	TGTGCCACCAGCAGAGGCAGGCAAGAGACCCAGTACTTC	TRBJ2-5	once	TRBV15	.
CASSIADTGELFF	TGTGCCAGTAGTATCGCAGACACCGGGGAGCTGTTTTTT	TRBJ2-2	.	TRBV19	.
CASSLGGDQETQYF	TGTGCCAGCAGCTTGGGGGGGGATCAAGAGACCCAGTACTTC	TRBJ2-5	.	TRBV5-4	.
CASSPQTGGMETQYF	TGTGCCAGCTCACCACAAACAGGGGGCATGGAGACCCAGTACTTC	TRBJ2-5	.	TRBV18	TRBD1
CASSFNRDRGAEQYF	TGTGCCAGCAGTTTTAACCGGGACAGGGGTGCCGAGCAGTACTTC	TRBJ2-7	.	TRBV6-6	TRBD1
CAWTRTIGETQYF	TGTGCCTGGACCCGGACTATAGGAGAGACCCAGTACTTC	TRBJ2-5	.	TRBV30	.